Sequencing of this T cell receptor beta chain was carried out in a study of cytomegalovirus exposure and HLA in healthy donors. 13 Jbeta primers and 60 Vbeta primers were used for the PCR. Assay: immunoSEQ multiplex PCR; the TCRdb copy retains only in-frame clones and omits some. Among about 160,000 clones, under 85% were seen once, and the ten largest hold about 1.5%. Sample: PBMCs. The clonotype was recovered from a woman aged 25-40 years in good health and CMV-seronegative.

DNA of the CDR3: TGTGCCAGTAGTTTTCGGACTGGTTTAGAGCAGTTCTTC. Translated: CASSFRTGLEQFF. The gene calls are TRBV19 and TRBJ2-1; tentatively, D is TRBD2 (5 bases). The CDR3 is made up of 13 amino acids. Germline V gene sequence: CDR1 LNHDA, CDR2 SQIVND (reference sequence). The germline V and J ends were trimmed by 5 bases and 10 bases, with 15 bases remaining between them.